The 21 T cell receptor beta chains given below trace back to one sample, sequenced in a study of ipilimumab plus nivolumab after autologous stem cell transplantation. Profiled with immunoSEQ multiplex PCR; TCRdb holds only in-frame clones, not every one. Of around 1,700 clones listed, about four fifths are singletons. The specimen comprised PBMCs, sampled in a trial of ipilimumab plus nivolumab as post-transplant consolidation. All receptors derive from a female donor with multiple myeloma.

The chain uses TRBV28 and TRBJ1-1; D is unclear. Trimming stripped 3 bases from V and 5 bases from J, with 7 bases between. Germline V CDR1 and CDR2: MDHEN, SYDVKM. The length of the CDR3 is 12 residues. The CDR3: CASSFWGTEAFF. CDR3 DNA sequence: TGTGCCAGCAGTTTCTGGGGAACTGAAGCTTTCTTT.

This CDR3 is CASSLTGTGIVPQHF. The CDR3 coding sequence is TGTGCCAGCAGCCTTACCGGGACAGGTATAGTTCCCCAGCATTTT. V gene TRBV7-2 combines with J gene TRBJ1-5; 8 nucleotides agree with TRBD1. CDR3 size: 15 residues. J was trimmed by 10 bases and V by 5 bases; bases with no gene match: 13. Germline V CDR1 and CDR2: SGHTA, FQGNSA.

This chain links TRBV29-1 with TRBJ2-4; D uncertain. The length of the CDR3 is 15 residues. V was shortened by 0 bases and J by 7 bases, with 16 bases between the two germline ends. CDR1 and CDR2 (germline): SQVTM, ANQGSEA. For the CDR3, the DNA is TGCAGCGTTGAAGATCATGGGGTTGGTTCGAACATTCAGTACTTC. It is translated as CSVEDHGVGSNIQYF.

The chain joins TRBV5-1 to TRBJ2-3, with D unclear. Germline assignment: CDR1 SGHRS and CDR2 YFSETQ. V was shortened by 0 bases and J by 1 base, with 9 bases between the two germline ends. This CDR3 contains 15 residues. The CDR3 loop is CASSLENRGTDTQYF. The DNA for the CDR3 is TGCGCCAGCAGCTTGGAGAATAGAGGCACAGATACGCAGTATTTT.

The V call is TRBV7-9, the J call TRBJ2-7; D not resolved. Germline V gene sequence: CDR1 SEHNR, CDR2 FQNEAQ (reference sequence). Trimming pared 2 bases from V and 6 bases from J, leaving 11 bases between. CDR3 length: 13 residues. The CDR3 nucleotides read TGTGCCAGCAGCTTAACGACTCGGGCCGAGCAGTACTTC. Its translation is CASSLTTRAEQYF.

V and J are TRBV5-5 and TRBJ1-1, with TRBD1 as a possible D gene (5 bases). Trimming left V 4 bases short and J 1 base short, with 20 bases between. Germline V gives CDR1 SGHKS, CDR2 YYEKEE (reference sequence). The CDR3 length is 17 residues. CDR3 bases: TGTGCCAGCAGCGTGAATTGGGTGGGGACTTGGAACACTGAAGCTTTCTTT. It yields the protein CASSVNWVGTWNTEAFF.

The J gene is TRBJ2-6, the V gene TRBV7-3, with D tentatively TRBD1 or TRBD2 (6 bases each). CDR1 is SGHTA, CDR2 FQGTGA, per germline. The CDR3 is 15 residues long. Trimming removed 5 bases from V and 6 bases from J, with 14 bases in between. The CDR3 protein is CASSIGGMSANVLTF. DNA of the CDR3: TGTGCCAGCAGCATAGGGGGGATGTCGGCCAACGTCCTGACTTTC. The whole variable domain, filled in from reference TRBV7-3 and TRBJ2-6, reads GAGVSQTPSNKVTEKGKYVELRCDPISGHTALYWYRQSLGQGPEFLIYFQGTGAADDSGLPNDRFFAVRPEGSVSTLKIQRTERGDSAVYLCASSIGGMSANVLTFGAGSRLTVL.

This chain links TRBV5-4 with TRBJ2-5, with no clear D. The J call may not be correct, given that the DNA end is closer to TRBJ2-7. The CDR3 is made up of 14 amino acids. The V gene's germline CDR1 is SGHNT and CDR2 YYREEE (reference sequence). CDR3 residues: CASSYRVPSYEQYF. The CDR3 DNA reads TGTGCCAGCAGCTACCGGGTCCCTTCCTACGAGCAGTACTTC.

In this sample, this clone turned up a few times. The J gene is TRBJ1-2, the V gene TRBV5-1; no definite D call. V was trimmed by 0 bases and J by 8 bases, leaving 8 bases between them. The CDR3 runs to 12 residues. The V gene's germline CDR1 is SGHRS and CDR2 YFSETQ. The DNA of the CDR3 is TGCGCCAGCAGCTTGGATGGGAAGGGCTACACCTTC. This sequence encodes CASSLDGKGYTF.

This chain connects TRBV18 to TRBJ1-5; no clear D. V lost 2 bases and J 2 bases, leaving 7 bases between the germline ends. The CDR3 contains 14 residues. Germline V CDR1 and CDR2: KGHSH, LQKENI. The chain's CDR3 is CASSPGLGNQPQHF. The CDR3 coding sequence is TGTGCCAGCTCACCAGGGCTCGGCAATCAGCCCCAGCATTTT.

This clone was found once. V is TRBV11-3 and J is TRBJ2-5; 7 bases agree with TRBD1. The germline V gene encodes CDR1 SGHNT and CDR2 YENEEA. The CDR3 consists of 14 residues. Losses at the gene ends were 6 bases for V and 5 bases for J; bases not matched to a gene: 9. In DNA form, the CDR3 reads TGTGCCAGCAGTCCTCGCAGGGGGAGCGAGACCCAGTACTTC. Amino acids: CASSPRRGSETQYF.

CDR3 residues: CASSSQIAGYEQYF. DNA of the CDR3: TGTGCCAGCAGCTCCCAGATCGCGGGGTACGAGCAGTACTTC. The rearrangement links TRBV7-2 to TRBJ2-7, with D perhaps TRBD2 (6 bases). Germline V gives CDR1 SGHTA, CDR2 FQGNSA. Trimming took 4 bases from V and 4 from J, leaving 14 bases between them. This CDR3 has 14 residues.

The chain employs TRBV5-1 and TRBJ2-5; the D gene is possibly TRBD1 (6 bases). Germline values: CDR1 SGHRS, CDR2 YFSETQ. CDR3 length equals 14 residues. V gave up 4 bases and J gave up 2 bases, with 12 bases separating them. The CDR3 DNA follows: TGCGCCAGCAGCAAACGACAGGATCAAGAGACCCAGTACTTC. It translates to CASSKRQDQETQYF. The full variable domain, completed using reference TRBV5-1 and TRBJ2-5, is KAGVTQTPRYLIKTRGQQVTLSCSPISGHRSVSWYQQTPGQGLQFLFEYFSETQRNKGNFPGRFSGRQFSNSRSEMNVSTLELGDSALYLCASSKRQDQETQYFGPGTRLLVL.

The V call is TRBV28, the J call TRBJ2-1; 8 nucleotides match TRBD2. The CDR3 totals 14 residues. J was trimmed by 7 bases and V by 6 bases; bases with no gene match: 8. Germline V gene data show CDR1 as MDHEN and CDR2 as SYDVKM. The CDR3 protein is CASRSSSGANEQFF. CDR3 nucleotides: TGTGCCAGCAGATCGAGTAGCGGGGCGAATGAGCAGTTCTTC.

This sequence joins TRBV1 and TRBJ2-6; the D call in the table, TRBD1, was not verified against the DNA. TRBV1 is a pseudogene segment. This CDR3 has 16 residues. The CDR3 DNA sequence: TGCACCAGCAGGCTAGACAGTTTGTGCCGGGCCAACGTCCTGACTTTC. The encoded protein is CTSRLDSLCRANVLTF.

The CDR3 here is CASSFELANEQFF. In nucleotides, the CDR3 is TGTGCCAGCAGCTTTGAACTAGCCAATGAGCAGTTCTTC. The chain combines TRBV11-1 with TRBJ2-1; a weak D match, TRBD2 (6 bases). This CDR3 spans 13 amino acids. Germline V lookup: CDR1 SGHAT, CDR2 FQDESV (reference sequence). V lost 3 bases to trimming and J lost 6 bases, with 9 bases between them.

The chain carries TRBV11-2 and TRBJ2-5, with D tentatively TRBD2 (6 bases). The germline V gene encodes CDR1 SGHAT and CDR2 FQNNGV. V gave up 2 bases and J gave up 5 bases, with 15 bases separating them. This CDR3 is built from 15 residues. DNA of the CDR3: TGTGCCAGCAGCTTAAGTTCGGGTGGAGGGGAGACCCAGTACTTC. Amino acid sequence: CASSLSSGGGETQYF.

The chain employs TRBV4-3 and TRBJ2-7; D is ambiguous. This CDR3 has 15 residues. Germline loops: CDR1 LGHNA, CDR2 YSLEER. Trimming took off 1 base at V and 2 bases at J, with 12 bases between the two ends. CDR3: CASSQGLHRPYEQYF. The CDR3 DNA reads as TGCGCCAGCAGCCAAGGCCTCCATAGGCCCTACGAGCAGTACTTC.

The rearrangement uses TRBV7-2 and TRBJ1-2; D might be TRBD1 (6 bases). CDR3 size: 13 residues. V was cut by 6 bases and J by 3 bases, with 11 bases left in between. Germline loops: CDR1 SGHTA, CDR2 FQGNSA. The CDR3 is CASSRRGDYGYTF. CDR3 bases: TGTGCCAGCAGTCGGAGGGGGGACTATGGCTACACCTTC.

The chain has TRBV13 and TRBJ2-3; 9 bases are a match to TRBD2. Unmatched junction bases numbered 9, after V lost 3 bases and J lost 2 bases. This CDR3 region has 17 residues. Per the germline V gene, CDR1 is PRHDT and CDR2 is FYEKMQ (reference sequence). For the CDR3, the DNA is TGTGCCAGCAGCTTTTCCTTGCGGGAGGGAAACACAGATACGCAGTATTTT. It encodes CASSFSLREGNTDTQYF.

CDR3 DNA: TGCGCCAGCAGCTTGGCCCCTACATCAGAGCAGTTCTTC. It is translated as CASSLAPTSEQFF. The chain couples TRBV5-1 to TRBJ2-1, with unresolved D. The CDR3 consists of 13 residues. Germline-derived CDR1 and CDR2 are SGHRS and YFSETQ. Between the trimmed V and J ends, which lost 0 bases and 10 bases, there was a span of 11 bases.